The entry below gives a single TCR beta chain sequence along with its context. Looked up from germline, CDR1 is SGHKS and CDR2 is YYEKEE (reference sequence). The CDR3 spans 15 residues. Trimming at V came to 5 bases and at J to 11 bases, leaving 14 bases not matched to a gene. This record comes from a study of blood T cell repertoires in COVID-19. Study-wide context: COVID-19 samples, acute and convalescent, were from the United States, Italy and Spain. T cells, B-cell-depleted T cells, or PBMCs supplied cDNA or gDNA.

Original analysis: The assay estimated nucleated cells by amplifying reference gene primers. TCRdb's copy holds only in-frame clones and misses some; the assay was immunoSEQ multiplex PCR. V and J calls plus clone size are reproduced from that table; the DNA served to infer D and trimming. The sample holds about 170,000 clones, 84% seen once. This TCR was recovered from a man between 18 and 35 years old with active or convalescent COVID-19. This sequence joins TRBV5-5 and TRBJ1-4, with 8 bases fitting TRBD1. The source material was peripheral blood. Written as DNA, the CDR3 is TGTGCCAGCAGTACGGCCCAGGGGGCGTTCGACAAACTGTTTTTT. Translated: CASSTAQGAFDKLFF.